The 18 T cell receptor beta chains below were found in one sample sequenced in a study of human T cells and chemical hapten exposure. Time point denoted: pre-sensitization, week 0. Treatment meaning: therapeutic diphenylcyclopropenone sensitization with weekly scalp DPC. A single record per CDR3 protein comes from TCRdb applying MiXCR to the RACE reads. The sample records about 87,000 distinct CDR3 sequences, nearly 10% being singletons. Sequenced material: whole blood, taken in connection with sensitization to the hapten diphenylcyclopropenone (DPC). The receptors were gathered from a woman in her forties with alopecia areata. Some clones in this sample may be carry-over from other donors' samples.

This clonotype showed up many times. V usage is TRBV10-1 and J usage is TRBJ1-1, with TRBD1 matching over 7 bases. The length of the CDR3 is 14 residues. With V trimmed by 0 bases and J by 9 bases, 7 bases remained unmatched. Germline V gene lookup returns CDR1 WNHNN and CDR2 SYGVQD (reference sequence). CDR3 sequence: CASSESARGAKAFF. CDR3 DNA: TGCGCCAGCAGTGAGTCGGCCAGGGGGGCGAAAGCTTTCTTT.

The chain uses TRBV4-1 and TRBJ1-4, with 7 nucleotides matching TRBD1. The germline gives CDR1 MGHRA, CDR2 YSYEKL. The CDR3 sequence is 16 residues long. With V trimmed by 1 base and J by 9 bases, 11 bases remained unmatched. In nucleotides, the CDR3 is TGCGCCAGCAGCCAAGTCGGGAGGGGGCCTAGGAAAAAACTGTTTTTT. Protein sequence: CASSQVGRGPRKKLFF.

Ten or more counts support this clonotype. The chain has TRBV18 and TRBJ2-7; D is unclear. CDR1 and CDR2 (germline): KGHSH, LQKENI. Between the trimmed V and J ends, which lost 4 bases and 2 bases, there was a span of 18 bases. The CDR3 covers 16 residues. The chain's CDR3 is CASSRIGRDPPYEQYF. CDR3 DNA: TGTGCCAGCTCACGAATAGGAAGGGATCCACCCTACGAGCAGTACTTC.

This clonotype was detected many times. The CDR3 spells CASRTGLAGLYNEQFF. The CDR3 nucleotides are TGTGCCAGCAGAACGGGATTAGCGGGGCTCTACAATGAGCAGTTCTTC. The V gene is TRBV6-2 or TRBV6-3, the J gene TRBJ2-1, with 8 bases aligning to TRBD2. CDR1 and CDR2 from the germline V gene are MNHEY and SVGEGT. The CDR3 loop spans 16 amino acids. Unmatched junction bases numbered 10, after V lost 6 bases and J lost 3 bases.

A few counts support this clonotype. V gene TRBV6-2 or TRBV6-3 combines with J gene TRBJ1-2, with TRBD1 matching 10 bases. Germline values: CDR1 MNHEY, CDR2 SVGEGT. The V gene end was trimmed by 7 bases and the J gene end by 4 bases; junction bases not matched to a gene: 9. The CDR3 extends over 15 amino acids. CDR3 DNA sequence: TGTGCCAGCACCAACTTGCGGACAGGGGGCTATGGCTACACCTTC. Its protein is CASTNLRTGGYGYTF.

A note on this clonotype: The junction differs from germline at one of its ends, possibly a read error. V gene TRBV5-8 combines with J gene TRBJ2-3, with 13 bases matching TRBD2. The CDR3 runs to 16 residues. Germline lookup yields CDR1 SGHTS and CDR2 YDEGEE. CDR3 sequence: CVSSTGLAGLGDTQYF. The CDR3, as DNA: TGTGTCAGCAGCACGGGACTAGCGGGGCTGGGGGATACGCAGTATTTT.

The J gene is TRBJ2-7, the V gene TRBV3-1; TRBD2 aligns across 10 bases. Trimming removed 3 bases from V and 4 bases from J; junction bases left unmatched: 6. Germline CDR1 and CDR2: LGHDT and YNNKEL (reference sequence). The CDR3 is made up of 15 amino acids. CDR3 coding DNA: TGTGCCAGCAGCCAGCCGGGACTAGCGACGTACGAGCAGTACTTC. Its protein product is CASSQPGLATYEQYF.

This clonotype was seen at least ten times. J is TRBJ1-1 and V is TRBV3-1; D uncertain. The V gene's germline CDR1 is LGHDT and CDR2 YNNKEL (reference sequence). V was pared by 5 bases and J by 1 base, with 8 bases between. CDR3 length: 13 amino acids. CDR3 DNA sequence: TGTGCCAGCAGCGAAACCTGGAACACTGAAGCTTTCTTT. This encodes CASSETWNTEAFF.

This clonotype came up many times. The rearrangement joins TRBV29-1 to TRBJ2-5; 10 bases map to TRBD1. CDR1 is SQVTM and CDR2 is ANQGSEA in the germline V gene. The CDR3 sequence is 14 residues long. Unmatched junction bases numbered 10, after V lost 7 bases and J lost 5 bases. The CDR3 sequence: CSARDRGRFETQYF. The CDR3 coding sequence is TGCAGCGCCCGGGACAGGGGTAGATTTGAGACCCAGTACTTC.

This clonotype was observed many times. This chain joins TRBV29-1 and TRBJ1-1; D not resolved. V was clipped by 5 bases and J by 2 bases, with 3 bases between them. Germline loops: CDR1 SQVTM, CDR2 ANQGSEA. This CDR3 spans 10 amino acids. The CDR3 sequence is CSVRNTEAFF. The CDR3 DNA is TGCAGCGTTAGAAACACTGAAGCTTTCTTT.

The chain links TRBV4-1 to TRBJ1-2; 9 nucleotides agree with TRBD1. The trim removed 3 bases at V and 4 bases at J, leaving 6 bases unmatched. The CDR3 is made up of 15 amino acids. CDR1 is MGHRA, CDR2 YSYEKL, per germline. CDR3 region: CASSQISTGGYGYTF. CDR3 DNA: TGCGCCAGCAGCCAGATTTCGACAGGGGGCTATGGCTACACCTTC.

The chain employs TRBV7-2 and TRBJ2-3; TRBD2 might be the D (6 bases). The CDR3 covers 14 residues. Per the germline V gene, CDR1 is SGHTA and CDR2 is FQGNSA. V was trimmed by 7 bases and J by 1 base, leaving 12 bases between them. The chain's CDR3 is CASTGGVGTDTQYF. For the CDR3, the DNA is TGTGCCAGCACTGGAGGGGTAGGCACAGATACGCAGTATTTT.

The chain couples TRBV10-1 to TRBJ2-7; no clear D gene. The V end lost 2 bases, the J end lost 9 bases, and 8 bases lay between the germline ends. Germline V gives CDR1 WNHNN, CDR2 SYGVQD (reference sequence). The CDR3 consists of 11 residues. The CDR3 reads CASSEDGRQYF. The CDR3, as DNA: TGCGCCAGCAGTGAGGACGGACGGCAGTACTTC.

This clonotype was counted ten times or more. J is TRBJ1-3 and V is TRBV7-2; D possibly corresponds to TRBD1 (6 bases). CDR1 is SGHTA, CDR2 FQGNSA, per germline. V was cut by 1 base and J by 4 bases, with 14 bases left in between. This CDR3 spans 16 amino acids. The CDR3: CASSLVSGVAGNTIYF. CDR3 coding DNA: TGTGCCAGCAGCTTAGTATCAGGGGTTGCCGGAAACACCATATATTTT.

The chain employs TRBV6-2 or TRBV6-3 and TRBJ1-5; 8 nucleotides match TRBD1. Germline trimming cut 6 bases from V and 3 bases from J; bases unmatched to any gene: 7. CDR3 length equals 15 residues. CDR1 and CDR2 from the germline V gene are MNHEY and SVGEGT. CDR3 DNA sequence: TGTGCCAGCAGCCCTACAGGGGGATACAATCAGCCCCAGCATTTT. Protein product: CASSPTGGYNQPQHF.

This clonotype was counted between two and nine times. CDR3 sequence: CAEPGGQGTYEQYF. Here the CDR3 DNA reads TGTGCCGAACCCGGGGGGCAGGGAACCTACGAGCAGTACTTC. The chain has TRBV27 and TRBJ2-7; D perhaps matches TRBD2 (7 bases). Germline V gives CDR1 MNHEY, CDR2 SMNVEV (reference sequence). Trimming shortened V by 11 bases and J by 2 bases, and 19 bases separated the two germline ends. The CDR3 has 14 residues.

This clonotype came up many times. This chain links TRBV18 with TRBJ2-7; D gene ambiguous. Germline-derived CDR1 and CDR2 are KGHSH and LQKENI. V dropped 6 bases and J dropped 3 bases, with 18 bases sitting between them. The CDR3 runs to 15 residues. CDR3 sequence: CASSPQGLTVYEQYF. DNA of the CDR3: TGTGCCAGCTCGCCGCAAGGTCTAACTGTCTACGAGCAGTACTTC.

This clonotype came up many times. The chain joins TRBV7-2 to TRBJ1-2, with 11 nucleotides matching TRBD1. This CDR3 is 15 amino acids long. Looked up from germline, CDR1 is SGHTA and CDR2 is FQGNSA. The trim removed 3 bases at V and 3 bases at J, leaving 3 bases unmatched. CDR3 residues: CASSLDRGQDYGYTF. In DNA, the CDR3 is TGTGCCAGCAGCTTGGACAGGGGGCAGGACTATGGCTACACCTTC.